Each of the 21 T cell receptor beta chains below was sequenced from the same sample in a study of blood T cell repertoires in COVID-19. The data were produced by immunoSEQ multiplex PCR, yet TCRdb's version contains in-frame clones alone and is incomplete. The sample shows about 140,000 clones, just over 85% of them seen only once. The sample was peripheral blood. These receptors were obtained from a woman in her fifties or sixties with acute or convalescent COVID-19.

The V gene is TRBV7-8, the J gene TRBJ2-2; no definite D call. This CDR3 has 16 amino acids. Between the trimmed V and J ends, which lost 5 bases and 7 bases, there was a span of 20 bases. CDR1 is SGHVS and CDR2 is FQNEAQ in the germline V gene. In DNA, the CDR3 is TGTGCCAGCAGCCCTGGGCTCACTTTTTTGTACGGGGAGCTGTTTTTT. This encodes CASSPGLTFLYGELFF.

The chain recombines TRBV28 with TRBJ1-2; D possibly corresponds to TRBD1 (5 bases). V gave up 4 bases and J gave up 8 bases, with 14 bases separating them. The CDR3 length is 13 residues. Germline assignment: CDR1 MDHEN and CDR2 SYDVKM. The CDR3 loop is CASSYTGVAGYTF. Written as DNA, the CDR3 is TGTGCCAGCAGTTACACAGGAGTGGCCGGCTACACCTTC.

The gene calls are TRBV5-1 and TRBJ1-2; D is possibly TRBD1 (5 bases). CDR1 is SGHRS, CDR2 YFSETQ, per germline. This CDR3 has 17 amino acids. Trimming pared 4 bases from V and 1 base from J, leaving 20 bases between. The CDR3 spells CASSIKGNPGLNYGYTF. CDR3 coding DNA: TGCGCCAGCAGCATAAAAGGTAACCCGGGACTTAACTATGGCTACACCTTC.

The CDR3 DNA reads TGTGCCAGCAGTTTACGGACTAGCGGCAGGGTGGACGGGATTGAGCAGTTCTTC. It translates to CASSLRTSGRVDGIEQFF. The chain couples TRBV28 to TRBJ2-1; TRBD2 matches 10 bases. CDR3 length: 18 amino acids. V lost 2 bases to trimming and J lost 9 bases; unmatched junction nucleotides: 16. Germline lookup yields CDR1 MDHEN and CDR2 SYDVKM.

This rearrangement joins TRBV5-6 to TRBJ1-2; 10 bases agree with TRBD1. The CDR3 spans 13 residues. V trimming: 4 bases; J trimming: 6 bases; junction bases outside the gene matches: 3. The germline gives CDR1 SGHDT, CDR2 YYEEEE. DNA for the CDR3: TGTGCCAGCAGCCCCGGGACAGGGGATGGCTACACCTTC. As protein: CASSPGTGDGYTF. The full variable domain, with the rest looked up from reference TRBV5-6 and TRBJ1-2, is DAGVTQSPTHLIKTRGQQVTLRCSPKSGHDTVSWYQQALGQGPQFIFQYYEEEERQRGNFPDRFSGHQFPNYSSELNVNALLLGDSALYLCASSPGTGDGYTFGSGTRLTVV.

The chain carries TRBV19 and TRBJ2-3, with a tentative D call TRBD1 (6 bases). Looked up from germline, CDR1 is LNHDA and CDR2 is SQIVND (reference sequence). This CDR3 contains 13 residues. Trimming removed 4 bases at V and 1 base at J, with 6 bases between. The DNA for the CDR3 is TGTGCCAGTAGTAAGGGGGGCACAGATACGCAGTATTTT. It is translated as CASSKGGTDTQYF.

V usage is TRBV5-1 and J usage is TRBJ1-1; D unresolved. Looked up from germline, CDR1 is SGHRS and CDR2 is YFSETQ. V dropped 0 bases and J dropped 9 bases, with 12 bases sitting between them. The CDR3 length is 13 residues. CDR3 protein: CASSLGGQPKAFF. The CDR3 DNA reads as TGCGCCAGCAGCTTGGGAGGGCAGCCGAAAGCTTTCTTT. Full variable domain (missing parts from reference TRBV5-1 and TRBJ1-1): KAGVTQTPRYLIKTRGQQVTLSCSPISGHRSVSWYQQTPGQGLQFLFEYFSETQRNKGNFPGRFSGRQFSNSRSEMNVSTLELGDSALYLCASSLGGQPKAFFGQGTRLTVV.

The chain is built from TRBV4-2 and TRBJ1-3; D gene ambiguous. Germline lookup yields CDR1 LGHNA and CDR2 YNFKEQ. V lost 4 bases and J 4 bases, leaving 11 bases between the germline ends. This CDR3 contains 14 residues. The CDR3 sequence is CASSPEVSGNTIYF. Here the CDR3 DNA reads TGTGCCAGCAGCCCGGAGGTGTCAGGAAACACCATATATTTT.

The chain couples TRBV15 to TRBJ2-2; TRBD1 matches at 7 bases. With 0 bases clipped from V and 6 bases from J, the junction kept 10 bases outside the gene matches. Looked up from germline, CDR1 is LNHNV and CDR2 is YYDKDF (reference sequence). The CDR3 loop spans 17 amino acids. CDR3 nucleotides: TGTGCCACCAGCAGAGAGAGGACAGGTGCGATACCCGGGGAGCTGTTTTTT. Translation gives CATSRERTGAIPGELFF.

V usage is TRBV19 and J usage is TRBJ1-2; no clear D. Trimming took 1 base from V and 6 from J, leaving 9 bases between them. This CDR3 spans 13 amino acids. Germline V CDR1 and CDR2: LNHDA, SQIVND (reference sequence). DNA of the CDR3: TGTGCCAGTAGTATAGGAAGCATACATGGCTACACCTTC. Its translation: CASSIGSIHGYTF. Full variable domain (rest looked up from reference TRBV19 and TRBJ1-2): DGGITQSPKYLFRKEGQNVTLSCEQNLNHDAMYWYRQDPGQGLRLIYYSQIVNDFQKGDIAEGYSVSREKKESFPLTVTSAQKNPTAFYLCASSIGSIHGYTFGSGTRLTVV.

The CDR3 loop reads CASTRSGGAYEQYF. CDR3 DNA sequence: TGTGCCAGCACCAGAAGCGGGGGGGCCTACGAGCAGTACTTC. V gene TRBV28 combines with J gene TRBJ2-7; 10 bases map to TRBD2. Trimming removed 7 bases from V and 2 bases from J; junction bases left unmatched: 5. This CDR3 region has 14 residues. Germline lookup yields CDR1 MDHEN and CDR2 SYDVKM.

The genes are TRBV10-2 and TRBJ2-1, with TRBD2 identical over 12 bases. V was clipped by 8 bases and J by 8 bases; unmatched bases: 16. Germline lookup yields CDR1 WSHSY and CDR2 SAAADI. The CDR3 is 17 amino acids. The CDR3 sequence is CASSRGLAGGLGDEQFF. DNA for the CDR3: TGCGCCAGCTCCCGCGGGCTAGCGGGGGGGCTTGGGGATGAGCAGTTCTTC.

A remark on this clone: Other DNA sequences within the sample encode an identical CDR3. This sequence joins TRBV5-1 and TRBJ1-3; D is unclear. The germline CDR1 and CDR2 sequences are SGHRS and YFSETQ. Trimming left V 2 bases short and J 4 bases short, with 10 bases between. The CDR3 extends over 14 amino acids. This CDR3 is CASSLDGSGNTIYF. DNA for the CDR3: TGCGCCAGCAGCTTAGATGGGAGCGGAAACACCATATATTTT. The full variable domain, in which reference TRBV5-1 and TRBJ1-3 provide the parts outside the CDR3, is KAGVTQTPRYLIKTRGQQVTLSCSPISGHRSVSWYQQTPGQGLQFLFEYFSETQRNKGNFPGRFSGRQFSNSRSEMNVSTLELGDSALYLCASSLDGSGNTIYFGEGSWLTVV.

The chain combines TRBV12-3 or TRBV12-4 with TRBJ2-7; maybe TRBD1 (6 bases). The V gene lost 1 base and the J gene lost 3 bases, with 7 bases spanning the gap. The CDR3 is 13 residues long. The CDR3 bases are TGTGCCAGCAGTTTAGGCAGGGGCTACGAGCAGTACTTC. Its translation: CASSLGRGYEQYF.

This clone was seen only a few times. J is TRBJ1-6 and V is TRBV30; D gene uncertain. CDR1 and CDR2 (germline): GTSNPN, SVGIG (reference sequence). This CDR3 is built from 12 residues. Trimming stripped 2 bases from V and 9 bases from J, with 8 bases between. The CDR3 region is CAWSLGASPLHF. The CDR3 DNA reads as TGTGCCTGGAGTCTGGGAGCTTCACCCCTCCACTTT.

This clone was observed once. The CDR3 sequence is CASSFTGNNEQFF. The CDR3 DNA reads TGTGCCAGCAGTTTCACGGGAAACAATGAGCAGTTCTTC. This chain joins TRBV12-3 or TRBV12-4 and TRBJ2-1, with a possible D match to TRBD2 (5 bases). Trimming took off 3 bases at V and 5 bases at J, with 8 bases between the two ends. The CDR3 runs 13 residues.

Only one count was recorded for this clone. The chain has TRBV28 and TRBJ1-1, with a tentative D call TRBD1 (5 bases). The germline V and J ends were trimmed by 3 bases and 4 bases, with 12 bases remaining between them. The CDR3 has 14 amino acids. Germline-derived CDR1 and CDR2 are MDHEN and SYDVKM. The CDR3 DNA is TGTGCCAGCAGTTTGTTGGGGGGGACCACTGAAGCTTTCTTT. Encoded protein: CASSLLGGTTEAFF.

This chain joins TRBV7-9 and TRBJ1-2, with no clear D. CDR1 SEHNR and CDR2 FQNEAQ come from the germline V gene (reference sequence). V was shortened by 5 bases and J by 4 bases, with 8 bases between the two germline ends. The CDR3 is 12 amino acids. CDR3 amino acids: CASSPASYGYTF. DNA for the CDR3: TGTGCCAGCAGCCCCGCGAGCTATGGCTACACCTTC.

V gene TRBV10-1 combines with J gene TRBJ2-1, with 7 nucleotides matching TRBD1. Germline V gene lookup returns CDR1 WNHNN and CDR2 SYGVQD (reference sequence). The V and J ends lost 6 bases and 10 bases, in that order; junction bases with no gene match: 3. The CDR3 has 11 residues. The CDR3 sequence is CASSRGFEQFF. DNA for the CDR3: TGCGCCAGCAGCAGGGGGTTCGAGCAGTTCTTC.

The V gene is TRBV5-1, the J gene TRBJ2-1; 15 bases map to TRBD2. There are 15 residues in the CDR3. V trimming: 5 bases; J trimming: 13 bases; junction bases outside the gene matches: 10. Germline V lookup: CDR1 SGHRS, CDR2 YFSETQ. CDR3 DNA: TGCGCCAGCAGGTCGGGACTAGCGGGGGGTCCCTCACAGTTCTTC. This translates into CASRSGLAGGPSQFF.

J is TRBJ1-2 and V is TRBV6-6, with 10 bases identical to TRBD1. The V and J ends lost 7 bases and 6 bases, in that order; junction bases with no gene match: 11. CDR1 MNHNY and CDR2 SVGAGI come from the germline V gene (reference sequence). CDR3 length: 15 amino acids. CDR3 region: CASTQATGGFDGYTF. DNA of the CDR3: TGTGCCAGCACCCAAGCGACAGGGGGCTTCGATGGCTACACCTTC.